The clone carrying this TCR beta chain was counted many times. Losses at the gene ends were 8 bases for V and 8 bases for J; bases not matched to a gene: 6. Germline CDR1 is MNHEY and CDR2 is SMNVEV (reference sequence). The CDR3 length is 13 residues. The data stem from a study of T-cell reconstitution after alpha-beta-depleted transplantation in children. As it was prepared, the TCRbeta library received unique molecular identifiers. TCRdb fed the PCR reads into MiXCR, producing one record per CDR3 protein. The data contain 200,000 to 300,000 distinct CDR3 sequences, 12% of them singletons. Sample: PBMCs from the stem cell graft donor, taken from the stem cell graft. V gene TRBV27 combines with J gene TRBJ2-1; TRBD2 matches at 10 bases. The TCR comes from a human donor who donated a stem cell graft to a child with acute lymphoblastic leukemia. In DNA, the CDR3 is TGTGCCAGCCAGGGACTAGCGAACTATGAGCAGTTCTTC. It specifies CASQGLANYEQFF.